These 23 T cell receptor beta chains originate from one sample sequenced in a study of early T cells in non-severe SARS-CoV-2 infection. One entry per CDR3 protein results from TCRdb running MiXCR on the 5' RACE reads. Here the sample spans under 55,000 distinct CDR3 sequences, around 10% being singletons. Sequencing was carried out using whole blood. The receptors come from an adult who was a healthcare worker with PCR-confirmed SARS-CoV-2 infection or an uninfected control (not recorded which).

This clonotype showed up many times. V usage is TRBV2 and J usage is TRBJ1-3; a weak D match, TRBD1 (5 bases). Germline-derived CDR1 and CDR2 are SNHLY and FYNNEI. V dropped 6 bases and J dropped 4 bases, with 13 bases sitting between them. This CDR3 spans 14 amino acids. The CDR3 spells CASSMLGVGNTIYF. CDR3 nucleotides: TGTGCCAGCAGCATGCTAGGGGTCGGAAACACCATATATTTT.

Many counts were recorded for this clonotype. V gene TRBV10-3 combines with J gene TRBJ2-5; 7 bases fit TRBD2. CDR1 and CDR2 from the germline V gene are ENHRY and SYGVKD. This CDR3 is 15 amino acids long. The junction had 10 bases not matched to a gene; V was cut back by 5 bases and J by 4 bases. CDR3 nucleotides: TGTGCCATCAGTCTATCTAGCGGAAGGGTAGAGACCCAGTACTTC. It yields the protein CAISLSSGRVETQYF.

Only a few counts were recorded for this clonotype. The chain joins TRBV4-1 to TRBJ1-5, with 9 bases that match TRBD1. The germline CDR1 and CDR2 sequences are MGHRA and YSYEKL. The V gene end was trimmed by 7 bases and the J gene end by 0 bases; junction bases not matched to a gene: 19. The CDR3 is 20 amino acids. The CDR3 coding sequence is TGCGCCAGCATTATCGGGACAGGGAAGAATGCGGCGAGTAGCAATCAGCCCCAGCATTTT. Translating gives CASIIGTGKNAASSNQPQHF.

This clonotype was counted ten times or more. This chain uses TRBV7-8 with TRBJ2-7; perhaps D is TRBD1 or TRBD2 (6 bases each). Germline CDR1 is SGHVS and CDR2 is FQNEAQ. Trimming took off 3 bases at V and 2 bases at J, with 17 bases between the two ends. This CDR3 has 16 amino acids. The CDR3, as DNA: TGTGCCAGCAGCTTGTTGGCGGGACAAACGACCTACGAGCAGTACTTC. This codes for CASSLLAGQTTYEQYF.

The chain couples TRBV6-4 to TRBJ2-3; 14 bases fit TRBD2. The CDR3 spans 14 residues. The germline CDR1 and CDR2 sequences are MRHNA and SNTAGT. V shed 6 bases and J 4 bases; nucleotides not matched to a gene: 0. This CDR3 is CASRTSGRADTQYF. CDR3 bases: TGTGCCAGCAGGACTAGCGGGAGGGCAGATACGCAGTATTTT.

This clonotype came up many times. The CDR3 protein is CASSYLADSLREDIQYF. CDR3 DNA sequence: TGTGCCAGCAGTTATCTCGCAGACTCATTGAGGGAAGACATTCAGTACTTC. The chain uses TRBV6-2 or TRBV6-3 and TRBJ2-4; weak D call: TRBD2 (5 bases). Deletions cut 3 bases from V and 8 bases from J, with 23 bases between. Germline loops: CDR1 MNHEY, CDR2 SVGEGT. The CDR3 sequence is 17 residues long.

The sample holds many counts of this clonotype. The chain carries TRBV5-1 and TRBJ2-7; TRBD2 aligns across 7 bases. This CDR3 is 15 amino acids long. V trimming: 2 bases; J trimming: 0 bases; junction bases outside the gene matches: 5. The germline V gene has CDR1 SGHRS and CDR2 YFSETQ. Here the CDR3 DNA reads TGCGCCAGCAGCTTTACGGGGGGTCACTCCTACGAGCAGTACTTC. This codes for CASSFTGGHSYEQYF.

This clonotype was observed a few times. The chain links TRBV5-1 to TRBJ2-1, with a possible D match to TRBD1 (7 bases). The CDR3 length is 15 residues. V lost 4 bases to trimming and J lost 4 bases, with 15 bases between them. Germline CDR1 reads SGHRS; CDR2 reads YFSETQ. CDR3 residues: CASSLEGQRYNEQFF. CDR3 coding DNA: TGCGCCAGCAGCCTGGAGGGACAGAGATACAATGAGCAGTTCTTC.

This clonotype was counted only a few times. V usage is TRBV27 and J usage is TRBJ1-1, with D hard to call. The CDR3 sequence is 16 residues long. Germline V gene data show CDR1 as MNHEY and CDR2 as SMNVEV (reference sequence). Between the trimmed V and J ends, which lost 2 bases and 5 bases, there was a span of 18 bases. The CDR3 sequence is CASSLNGRERWTEAFF. As DNA, the CDR3 is TGTGCCAGCAGTTTAAACGGGCGGGAAAGGTGGACTGAAGCTTTCTTT.

The genes are TRBV7-2 and TRBJ2-5; maybe TRBD2 (6 bases). V was shortened by 0 bases and J by 5 bases, with 10 bases between the two germline ends. CDR3 length equals 14 residues. Germline loops: CDR1 SGHTA, CDR2 FQGNSA. The chain's CDR3 is CASSLALGRETQYF. The CDR3 DNA sequence: TGTGCCAGCAGCTTAGCGTTGGGGAGGGAGACCCAGTACTTC.

This chain joins TRBV19 and TRBJ2-5, with TRBD1 as a possible D gene (6 bases). V shed 5 bases and J shed 3 bases, with 13 bases lying between them. Germline V CDR1 and CDR2: LNHDA, SQIVND (reference sequence). The CDR3 covers 14 residues. The CDR3 bases are TGTGCCAGTAGTGGCCAGGGGAGAGAAGAGACCCAGTACTTC. Translation: CASSGQGREETQYF.

The CDR3 nucleotides are TGCAGTGCTGATTCGTTCCCCTCATCTCGGAACAATGAGCAGTTCTTC. This gives the protein CSADSFPSSRNNEQFF. The rearrangement joins TRBV20-1 to TRBJ2-1; D unresolved. CDR3 length equals 16 residues. V lost 5 bases to trimming and J lost 5 bases, with 22 bases between them. CDR1 DFQATT and CDR2 SNEGSKA come from the germline V gene (reference sequence).

There are many counts of this clonotype. This rearrangement joins TRBV18 to TRBJ1-1, with 9 nucleotides matching TRBD1. CDR3 length: 13 residues. With 2 bases clipped from V and 10 bases from J, the junction kept 5 bases outside the gene matches. Per the germline V gene, CDR1 is KGHSH and CDR2 is LQKENI. The CDR3: CASSPRDRDLAFF. The CDR3 DNA is TGTGCCAGCTCACCAAGGGACAGGGACTTAGCTTTCTTT.

This clonotype was seen ten or more times. The chain is built from TRBV2 and TRBJ1-4; unclear D gene. The germline V gene has CDR1 SNHLY and CDR2 FYNNEI. CDR3 size: 17 residues. Trimming left V 6 bases short and J 0 bases short, with 17 bases between. The DNA for the CDR3 is TGTGCCAGCAGCCCGGGGTCGTGGGGTGCAACTAATGAAAAACTGTTTTTT. Encoded protein: CASSPGSWGATNEKLFF.

This clonotype was counted at least ten times. This chain links TRBV19 with TRBJ2-7, with D perhaps matching TRBD1 or TRBD2 (5 bases each). CDR1 is LNHDA and CDR2 is SQIVND in the germline V gene (reference sequence). With 3 bases removed from V and 0 bases from J, the gap between germline ends came to 12 bases. The CDR3 loop spans 15 amino acids. This chain's CDR3 is CASSILRDGSYEQYF. Written as DNA, the CDR3 is TGTGCCAGTAGTATCCTCCGGGACGGCTCCTACGAGCAGTACTTC.

The gene calls are TRBV7-2 and TRBJ2-6; D unclear. The germline gives CDR1 SGHTA, CDR2 FQGNSA. This CDR3 contains 13 residues. The ends were cut back, 6 bases at V and 4 bases at J, with 7 bases in the middle. CDR3 sequence (DNA): TGTGCCAGCAGTGACGTGGGGGCCAACGTCCTGACTTTC. It is translated as CASSDVGANVLTF.

This clonotype was seen a handful of times. The chain combines TRBV29-1 with TRBJ2-5; D is ambiguous. Trimming stripped 6 bases from V and 5 bases from J, with 19 bases between. Germline V lookup: CDR1 SQVTM, CDR2 ANQGSEA. The CDR3 runs 14 residues. This CDR3 is CSVNRALGLETQYF. The CDR3 coding sequence is TGCAGCGTCAACCGGGCCCTAGGTTTGGAGACCCAGTACTTC.

This clonotype occurred many times. This chain joins TRBV5-6 and TRBJ1-1; TRBD1 matches 7 bases. The V and J ends lost 3 bases and 4 bases, in that order; junction bases with no gene match: 6. The CDR3 contains 14 residues. Germline values: CDR1 SGHDT, CDR2 YYEEEE. The CDR3 sequence: CASSSRRGRTEAFF. The CDR3 DNA reads as TGTGCCAGCAGCTCAAGAAGGGGGCGCACTGAAGCTTTCTTT.

This clonotype was recorded a few times. J is TRBJ2-1 and V is TRBV24-1, with D possibly matching TRBD1 (6 bases). The ends were cut back, 3 bases at V and 4 bases at J, with 12 bases in the middle. Germline V gives CDR1 KGHDR, CDR2 SFDVKD. This CDR3 is built from 15 residues. CDR3 nucleotide sequence: TGTGCCACCAGTGATCCGACAGGAGGTTACAATGAGCAGTTCTTC. Translating it yields CATSDPTGGYNEQFF.

This sequence joins TRBV12-3 or TRBV12-4 and TRBJ1-2; D gene uncertain. The CDR3 sequence is 14 residues long. V lost 6 bases and J 2 bases, leaving 13 bases between the germline ends. The CDR3 coding sequence is TGTGCCAGCAGACCCGAGACTGGAAACTATGGCTACACCTTC. Protein product: CASRPETGNYGYTF.

This clonotype was detected a few times. The chain joins TRBV29-1 to TRBJ1-1, with D uncertain. Trimming took off 4 bases at V and 4 bases at J, with 13 bases between the two ends. The CDR3 loop spans 13 amino acids. CDR1 SQVTM and CDR2 ANQGSEA come from the germline V gene. The CDR3 here is CSVVGALGTEAFF. DNA of the CDR3: TGCAGCGTTGTCGGTGCTTTAGGCACTGAAGCTTTCTTT.

This clonotype was counted between two and nine times. The chain couples TRBV7-9 to TRBJ1-5; no definite D call. CDR1 SEHNR and CDR2 FQNEAQ come from the germline V gene (reference sequence). CDR3 length: 15 amino acids. Deletions cut 5 bases from V and 4 bases from J, with 15 bases between. The CDR3 region is CASSPDTSPNQPQHF. Written as DNA, the CDR3 is TGTGCCAGCAGCCCCGACACCAGCCCGAATCAGCCCCAGCATTTT.

The chain carries TRBV7-9 and TRBJ2-3; the D is unclear. Germline V gene lookup returns CDR1 SEHNR and CDR2 FQNEAQ (reference sequence). V was cut by 2 bases and J by 8 bases, with 5 bases left in between. The CDR3 loop spans 11 amino acids. CDR3 protein: CASSLPGTQYF. CDR3 nucleotide sequence: TGTGCCAGCAGCTTACCGGGTACGCAGTATTTT.